The 6 T cell receptor beta chains given below trace back to one sample, sequenced in a study of blood T cell repertoires in COVID-19. The repertoire was sequenced with immunoSEQ multiplex PCR; TCRdb's copy has only in-frame clones and lacks some. Of 350,000 to 400,000 clones detected, 88% appear once; the ten largest clones hold more than 0.95%. Sequencing was carried out using PBMCs or T cells enriched from blood (not recorded which). These receptors were obtained from a woman aged 18 to 35 who had recovered from COVID-19.

The chain has TRBV24-1 and TRBJ1-5; TRBD1 aligns across 10 bases. V was pared by 4 bases and J by 2 bases, with 10 bases of the junction left unmatched. The V gene's germline CDR1 is KGHDR and CDR2 SFDVKD. The CDR3 spans 18 residues. CDR3 DNA: TGTGCCACCAGTGAGGACAGGGGGGGGGACTGGGGCAATCAGCCCCAGCATTTT. This translates into CATSEDRGGDWGNQPQHF.

The rearrangement joins TRBV11-2 to TRBJ1-6; 9 bases are a match to TRBD1. This CDR3 spans 15 amino acids. Germline V gene data show CDR1 as SGHAT and CDR2 as FQNNGV. With 2 bases clipped from V and 7 bases from J, the junction kept 3 bases outside the gene matches. For the CDR3, the DNA is TGTGCCAGCAGCTTATGGGGGACAGGGAATTCACCCCTCCACTTT. Translating it yields CASSLWGTGNSPLHF. Supplemented by reference TRBV11-2 and TRBJ1-6, the full variable domain reads EAGVAQSPRYKIIEKRQSVAFWCNPISGHATLYWYQQILGQGPKLLIQFQNNGVVDDSQLPKDRFSAERLKGVDSTLKIQPAKLEDSAVYLCASSLWGTGNSPLHFGNGTRLTVT.

The rearrangement links TRBV19 to TRBJ2-5; D is possibly TRBD1 (5 bases). From germline, CDR1 is LNHDA and CDR2 SQIVND (reference sequence). Deletions cut 5 bases from V and 2 bases from J, with 15 bases between. The CDR3 has 15 residues. CDR3 region: CASSRGRAAQETQYF. In DNA, the CDR3 is TGTGCCAGTAGTCGAGGCAGGGCGGCTCAAGAGACCCAGTACTTC.

The chain employs TRBV7-9 and TRBJ1-2; no reliable D call. The germline gives CDR1 SEHNR, CDR2 FQNEAQ (reference sequence). The CDR3 is made up of 13 amino acids. V lost 4 bases and J lost 8, with 14 bases in between. CDR3 bases: TGTGCCAGCAGCTCACCCGCTATAGAGGGCTACACCTTC. Its translation: CASSSPAIEGYTF.

The rearrangement uses TRBV13 and TRBJ2-3, with 9 bases that match TRBD2. From germline, CDR1 is PRHDT and CDR2 FYEKMQ (reference sequence). The V gene end was trimmed by 0 bases and the J gene end by 2 bases; junction bases not matched to a gene: 3. The CDR3 runs to 16 residues. The CDR3 DNA reads TGTGCCAGCAGCTTAGGGACTAGCGGAATCACAGATACGCAGTATTTT. It specifies CASSLGTSGITDTQYF.

This clone was observed once. The genes are TRBV2 and TRBJ2-5, with TRBD1 matching over 9 bases. Trimming cost V 6 bases and J 3 bases; bases outside gene matches: 17. From germline, CDR1 is SNHLY and CDR2 FYNNEI. The CDR3 runs to 18 residues. The CDR3 nucleotides read TGTGCCAGCAGCGGGACCTTCCACAGGGGGCTTACTGAAGAGACCCAGTACTTC. It specifies CASSGTFHRGLTEETQYF.